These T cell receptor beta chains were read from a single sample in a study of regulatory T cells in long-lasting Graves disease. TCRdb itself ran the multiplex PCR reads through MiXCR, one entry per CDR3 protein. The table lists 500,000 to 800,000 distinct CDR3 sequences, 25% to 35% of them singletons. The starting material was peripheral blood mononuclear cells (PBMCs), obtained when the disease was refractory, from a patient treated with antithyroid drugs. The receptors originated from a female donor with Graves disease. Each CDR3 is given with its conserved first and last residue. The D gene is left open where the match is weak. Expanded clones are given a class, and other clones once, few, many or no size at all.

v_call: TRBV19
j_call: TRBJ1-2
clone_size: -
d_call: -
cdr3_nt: TGTGCCAGTAGAGCGGACAGAAACTATGGCTACACCTTC
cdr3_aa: CASRADRNYGYTF

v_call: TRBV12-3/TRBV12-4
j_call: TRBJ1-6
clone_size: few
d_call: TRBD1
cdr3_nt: TGTGCCAGCAGTTCTGGGACAGTCGTCCACTTT
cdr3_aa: CASSSGTVVHF

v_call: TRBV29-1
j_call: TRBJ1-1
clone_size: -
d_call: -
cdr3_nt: TGCAGCGTTGAACCGCCTGACATTTCCACTGAAGCTTTCTTT
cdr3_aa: CSVEPPDISTEAFF

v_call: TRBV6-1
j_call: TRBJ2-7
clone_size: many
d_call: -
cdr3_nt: TGTGCCAGCAGCCAGGCCTCATACGAGCAGTACTTC
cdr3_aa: CASSQASYEQYF

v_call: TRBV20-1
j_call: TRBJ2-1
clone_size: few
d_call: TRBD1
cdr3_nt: TGCAGTGCTAGAGATCGAAACTATATAGGGACAGGAGCCTACAATGAGCAGTTCTTC
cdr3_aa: CSARDRNYIGTGAYNEQFF

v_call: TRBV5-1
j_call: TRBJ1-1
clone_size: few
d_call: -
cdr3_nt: TGCGCCAGCAGCTTGGATCGGCTTAAAGGCACTGAAGCTTTCTTT
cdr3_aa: CASSLDRLKGTEAFF

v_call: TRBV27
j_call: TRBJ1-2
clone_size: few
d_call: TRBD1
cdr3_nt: TGTGCCAGCAGTTCGTCTCGCTGGGACAGTCCATGGTACACCTTC
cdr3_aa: CASSSSRWDSPWYTF

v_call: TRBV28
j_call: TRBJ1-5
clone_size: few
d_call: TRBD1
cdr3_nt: TGTGCCAGCAGTCCCCGACCGGGACAGGGGACAAGCCAGCCCCAGCATTTT
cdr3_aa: CASSPRPGQGTSQPQHF

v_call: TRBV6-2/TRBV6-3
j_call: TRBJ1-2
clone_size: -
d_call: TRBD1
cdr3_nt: TGTGCCAGCAGTTTCCTATCCACAGGGGACTATGGCTACACCTTC
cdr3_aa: CASSFLSTGDYGYTF

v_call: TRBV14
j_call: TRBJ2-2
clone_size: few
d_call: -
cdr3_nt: TGTGCCAGCAGCCAAGACATCTCCGGGGAGCTGTTTTTT
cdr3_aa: CASSQDISGELFF

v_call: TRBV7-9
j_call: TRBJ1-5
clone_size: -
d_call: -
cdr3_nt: TGTGCCAGCAGCCTGAGGGGCGGGATAGGTCAGCCCCAGCATTTT
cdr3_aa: CASSLRGGIGQPQHF

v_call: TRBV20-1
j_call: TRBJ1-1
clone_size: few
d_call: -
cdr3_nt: TGCAGTGCAACGGGACACCTGAACACTGAAGCTTTCTTT
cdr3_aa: CSATGHLNTEAFF

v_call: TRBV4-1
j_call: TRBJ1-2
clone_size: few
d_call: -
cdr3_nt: TGCGCCAGCAGCCAACCACCCAGGGGCAACTATGGCTACACCTTC
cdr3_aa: CASSQPPRGNYGYTF

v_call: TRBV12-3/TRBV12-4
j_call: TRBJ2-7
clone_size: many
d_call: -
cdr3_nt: TGTGCCAGCAGCCCCGGGTCTCGAGCCAGTACCTACGAGCAGTACTTC
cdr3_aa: CASSPGSRASTYEQYF

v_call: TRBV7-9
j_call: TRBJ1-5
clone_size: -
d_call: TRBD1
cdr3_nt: TGTGCCAGCAGCGCCTGGGACAGCGGGGTGGGTGGCAATCAGCCCCAGCATTTT
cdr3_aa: CASSAWDSGVGGNQPQHF

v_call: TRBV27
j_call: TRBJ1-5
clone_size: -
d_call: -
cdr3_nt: TGTGCCACCGCTAGGGCAGGGGACGGGCAGCCCCAGCATTTT
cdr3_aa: CATARAGDGQPQHF

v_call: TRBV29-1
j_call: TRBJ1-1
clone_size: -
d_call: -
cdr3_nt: TGCAGCGGGAGGCCGATGAACACTGAAGCTTTCTTT
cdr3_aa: CSGRPMNTEAFF

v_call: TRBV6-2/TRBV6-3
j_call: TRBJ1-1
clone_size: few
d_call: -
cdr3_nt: TGTGCCAGCAGTTACTCGAGACGAGGAGACACTGAAGCTTTCTTT
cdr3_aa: CASSYSRRGDTEAFF

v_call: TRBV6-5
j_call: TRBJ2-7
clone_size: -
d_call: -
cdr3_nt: TGTGCCAGCAGTTACGGGGAGAGGGCCTACGAGCAGCACTTC
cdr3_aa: CASSYGERAYEQHF

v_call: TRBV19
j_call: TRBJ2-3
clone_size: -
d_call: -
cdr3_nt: TGTGCTGCTAGCATAGTTGGCGCAGATACGCAGTATTTT
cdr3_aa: CAASIVGADTQYF

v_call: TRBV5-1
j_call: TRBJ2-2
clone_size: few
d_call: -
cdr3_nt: TGCGCCAGCAGCCTATCGGGACTCCCCAGCGGGGAGCTGTTTTTT
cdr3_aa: CASSLSGLPSGELFF

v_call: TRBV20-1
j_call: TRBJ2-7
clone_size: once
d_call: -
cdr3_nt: TGCAGTGCTGGGGGGACGGGAAGATCCTACGAGCAGTACTTC
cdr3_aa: CSAGGTGRSYEQYF

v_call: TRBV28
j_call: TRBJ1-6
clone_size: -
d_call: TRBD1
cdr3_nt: TGTGCCAGCAGTTTAACGACAGGGGGTTTCCCACCCCTCCACTTT
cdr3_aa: CASSLTTGGFPPLHF

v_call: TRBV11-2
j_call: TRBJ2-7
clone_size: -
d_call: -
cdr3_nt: TGCGCCAGCAGCCCCCCCCTGGGCAGGGGCTACGAGCAGTACTTC
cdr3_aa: CASSPPLGRGYEQYF

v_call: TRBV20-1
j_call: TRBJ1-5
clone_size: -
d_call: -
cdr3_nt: TGCAGTGTCCCGGGACCCCCCCTAGCTTATGGCAATCAGCCCCAGCATTTT
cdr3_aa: CSVPGPPLAYGNQPQHF

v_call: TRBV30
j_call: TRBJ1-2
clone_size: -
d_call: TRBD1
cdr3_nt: TGTGCCTGGAACGCAGACAGGGGTGGCTATGGCTACACCTTC
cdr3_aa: CAWNADRGGYGYTF

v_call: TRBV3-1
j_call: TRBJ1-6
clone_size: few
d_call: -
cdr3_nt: TGTGCCAGCAGCCAAGGGACAGCCAATTCACCCCTCCACTTT
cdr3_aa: CASSQGTANSPLHF

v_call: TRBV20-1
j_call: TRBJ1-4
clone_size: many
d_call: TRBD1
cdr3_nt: TGCAGTGCTAAGGGACAGGGGAATGAAAAACTGTTTTTT
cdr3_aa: CSAKGQGNEKLFF

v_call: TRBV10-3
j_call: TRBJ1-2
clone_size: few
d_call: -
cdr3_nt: TGTGCCATCCGGACGGAAGCGTCTGAAGGCTACACCTTC
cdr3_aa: CAIRTEASEGYTF

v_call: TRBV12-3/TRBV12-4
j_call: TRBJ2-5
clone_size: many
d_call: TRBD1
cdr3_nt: TGTGCCAGCAGTTCCTCAGGGGGATCTGAGACCCAGTACTTC
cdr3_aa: CASSSSGGSETQYF

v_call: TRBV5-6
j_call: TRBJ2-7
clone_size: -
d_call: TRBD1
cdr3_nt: TGTGCCAGCAGCAAGACAGGGAGAAGATACGAGCAGTACTTC
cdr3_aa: CASSKTGRRYEQYF